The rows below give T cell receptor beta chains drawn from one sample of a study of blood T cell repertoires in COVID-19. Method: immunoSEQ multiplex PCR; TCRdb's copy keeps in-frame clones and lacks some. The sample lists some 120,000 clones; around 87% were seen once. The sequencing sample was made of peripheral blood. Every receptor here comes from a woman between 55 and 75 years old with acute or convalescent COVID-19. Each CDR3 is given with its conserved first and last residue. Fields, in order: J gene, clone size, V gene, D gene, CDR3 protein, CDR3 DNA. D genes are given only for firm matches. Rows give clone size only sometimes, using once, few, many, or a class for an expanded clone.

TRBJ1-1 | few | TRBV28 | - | CASSSGSGVKNTEAFF | TGTGCCAGCAGTTCGGGGAGTGGAGTGAAGAACACTGAAGCTTTCTTT
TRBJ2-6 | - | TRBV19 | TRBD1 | CATARGLTSGANVLTF | TGTGCCACGGCCAGGGGGCTAACCTCTGGGGCCAACGTCCTGACTTTC
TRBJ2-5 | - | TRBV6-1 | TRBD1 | CASSEDSGQGLWTQYF | TGTGCCAGCAGTGAAGACTCGGGACAGGGTCTCTGGACCCAGTACTTC
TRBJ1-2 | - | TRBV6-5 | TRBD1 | CASSYGDRGKGYTF | TGTGCCAGCAGTTACGGGGACAGAGGGAAGGGCTACACCTTC
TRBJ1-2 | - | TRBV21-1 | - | CASSKGGRVGDYGYTF | TGTGCCAGCAGCAAAGGAGGCAGGGTAGGGGACTATGGCTACACCTTC
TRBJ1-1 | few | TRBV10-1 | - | CASSDPRQAEAFF | TGCGCCAGCAGTGACCCTCGACAGGCTGAAGCTTTCTTT
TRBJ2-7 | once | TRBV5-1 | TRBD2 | CASSFGTSGYEQYF | TGCGCCAGCAGCTTCGGGACTAGCGGCTACGAGCAGTACTTC
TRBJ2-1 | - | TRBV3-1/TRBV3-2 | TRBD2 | CASSQGPQAGLAGDHEQFF | TGTGCCAGCAGCCAAGGCCCACAGGCGGGACTAGCGGGAGACCATGAGCAGTTCTTC
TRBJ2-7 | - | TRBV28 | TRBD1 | CASSFPPARGQGPNEQYF | TGTGCCAGCAGTTTCCCCCCCGCCCGGGGACAGGGTCCCAACGAGCAGTACTTC
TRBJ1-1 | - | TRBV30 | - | CAWSVYGIGDTEAFF | TGTGCCTGGAGTGTTTACGGAATAGGGGACACTGAAGCTTTCTTT
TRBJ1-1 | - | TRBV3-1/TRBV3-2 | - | CASSQGQNTEAFF | TGTGCCAGCAGCCAGGGGCAGAACACTGAAGCTTTCTTT
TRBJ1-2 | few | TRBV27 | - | CASSQGGIYGYTF | TGTGCCAGCAGTCAGGGTGGCATCTATGGCTACACCTTC
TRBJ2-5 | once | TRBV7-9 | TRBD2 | CASSLGRLAGPQETQYF | TGTGCCAGCAGCTTAGGGAGACTAGCGGGGCCACAAGAGACCCAGTACTTC
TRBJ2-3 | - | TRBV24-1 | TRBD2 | CATSVSGTSRSTDTQYF | TGTGCCACCAGTGTCTCAGGGACTAGCCGAAGCACAGATACGCAGTATTTT
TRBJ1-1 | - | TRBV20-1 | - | CSASGQFEAFF | TGCAGTGCTAGCGGACAGTTTGAAGCTTTCTTT
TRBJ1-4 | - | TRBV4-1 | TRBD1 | CASSLSPGTVIEKLFF | TGCGCCAGCAGCCTCTCGCCTGGGACAGTAATTGAAAAACTGTTTTTT
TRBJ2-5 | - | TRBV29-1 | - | CSVFNRGIGETQYF | TGCAGCGTTTTTAATAGGGGGATTGGAGAGACCCAGTACTTC
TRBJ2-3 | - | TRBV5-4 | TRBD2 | CASKGLAGGIDTQYF | TGTGCCAGCAAGGGGCTAGCGGGAGGAATAGATACGCAGTATTTT
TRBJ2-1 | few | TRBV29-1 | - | CSVEGVGDLFEQFF | TGCAGCGTTGAAGGGGTTGGGGACTTATTTGAGCAGTTCTTC
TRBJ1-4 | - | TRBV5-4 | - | CASSSEGVNEKLFF | TGTGCCAGCAGCTCTGAGGGAGTTAATGAAAAACTGTTTTTT
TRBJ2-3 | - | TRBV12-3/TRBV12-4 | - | CASSPRGADTQYF | TGTGCCAGCAGTCCCCGGGGAGCAGATACGCAGTATTTT
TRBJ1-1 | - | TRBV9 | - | CASSALQGTATEAFF | TGTGCCAGCAGCGCCCTACAGGGCACGGCCACTGAAGCTTTCTTT
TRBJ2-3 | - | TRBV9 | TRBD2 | CASSVEAGGTNTQYF | TGTGCCAGCAGCGTAGAAGCGGGGGGCACGAATACGCAGTATTTT
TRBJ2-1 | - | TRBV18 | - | CASSPRDIEQFF | TGTGCCAGCTCACCACGGGACATTGAGCAGTTCTTC
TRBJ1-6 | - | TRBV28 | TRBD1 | CASSGGQYNSPLHF | TGTGCCAGCAGCGGGGGACAGTATAATTCACCCCTCCACTTT
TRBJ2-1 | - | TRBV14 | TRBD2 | CASRQLAGAEQFF | TGTGCCAGCAGACAACTAGCGGGAGCTGAGCAGTTCTTC
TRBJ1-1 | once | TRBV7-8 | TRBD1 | CASSLPRTGGRESTEAFF | TGTGCCAGCAGCTTACCGAGGACAGGGGGACGGGAGAGCACTGAAGCTTTCTTT
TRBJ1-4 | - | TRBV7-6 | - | CASSFSGQFNEKLFF | TGTGCCAGCAGCTTTTCCGGACAGTTCAATGAAAAACTGTTTTTT
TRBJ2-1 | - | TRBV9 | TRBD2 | CASSARGDGSYNEQFF | TGTGCCAGCAGCGCCCGGGGGGATGGGTCCTACAATGAGCAGTTCTTC
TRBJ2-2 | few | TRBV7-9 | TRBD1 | CASRSDRETGELFF | TGTGCCAGCAGGTCAGACAGGGAAACCGGGGAGCTGTTTTTT
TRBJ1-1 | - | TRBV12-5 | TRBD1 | CASGSGQGHGSEAFF | TGTGCTAGTGGTTCTGGACAGGGGCATGGTTCTGAAGCTTTCTTT
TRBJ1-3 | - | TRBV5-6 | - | CASSFYSGNTIYF | TGTGCCAGCAGCTTCTATTCTGGAAACACCATATATTTT
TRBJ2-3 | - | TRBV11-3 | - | CASSLRAGFTDTQYF | TGTGCCAGCAGCTTAAGGGCGGGCTTCACAGATACGCAGTATTTT
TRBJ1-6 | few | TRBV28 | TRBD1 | CASSPLPGRGKASYNSPLHF | TGTGCCAGCAGTCCCCTCCCCGGCAGGGGGAAAGCCTCCTATAATTCACCCCTCCACTTT
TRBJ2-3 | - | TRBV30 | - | CAWSVLASGSTDTQYF | TGTGCCTGGAGTGTATTGGCAAGCGGGAGCACAGATACGCAGTATTTT
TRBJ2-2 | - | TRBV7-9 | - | CASSLEAVESGELFF | TGTGCCAGCAGCTTAGAGGCGGTAGAATCCGGGGAGCTGTTTTTT
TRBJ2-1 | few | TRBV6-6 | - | CASSQTLLTGTQSEQFF | TGTGCCAGCAGTCAAACTTTACTAACCGGGACACAATCTGAGCAGTTCTTC
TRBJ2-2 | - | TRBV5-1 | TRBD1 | CASRPGTANTGELFF | TGCGCCAGCCGACCCGGGACAGCTAACACCGGGGAGCTGTTTTTT
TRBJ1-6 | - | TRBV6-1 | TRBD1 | CASSEAHPTGSRGNSPLHF | TGTGCCAGCAGTGAAGCCCACCCGACAGGGTCCCGCGGTAATTCACCCCTCCACTTT
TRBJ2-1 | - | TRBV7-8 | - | CASSPRGYNEQFF | TGTGCCAGCAGCCCCCGGGGCTACAATGAGCAGTTCTTC
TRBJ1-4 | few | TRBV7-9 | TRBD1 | CASSFGGTGNEKLFF | TGTGCCAGCAGTTTTGGAGGGACAGGGAACGAAAAACTGTTTTTT
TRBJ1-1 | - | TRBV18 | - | CASSPVEGGTEAFF | TGTGCCAGCTCACCGGTCGAAGGGGGAACTGAAGCTTTCTTT
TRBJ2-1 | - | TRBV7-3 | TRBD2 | CASSYPGLAGYEQFF | TGTGCCAGCAGCTATCCGGGACTAGCGGGTTATGAGCAGTTCTTC
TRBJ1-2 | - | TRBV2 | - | CASSGWTDTNYGYTF | TGTGCCAGCAGTGGATGGACAGATACTAACTATGGCTACACCTTC
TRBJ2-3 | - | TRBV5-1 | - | CASTRDSPATDTQYF | TGCGCCAGCACCCGGGACTCTCCGGCCACAGATACGCAGTATTTT
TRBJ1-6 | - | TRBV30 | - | CACLVGGNSPLHF | TGTGCCTGCCTTGTGGGGGGTAATTCACCCCTCCACTTT
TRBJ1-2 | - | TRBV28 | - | CASSRTRLYGYTF | TGTGCCAGCTCAAGGACACGACTTTATGGCTACACCTTC
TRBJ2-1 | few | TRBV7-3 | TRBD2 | CASSRQGLALGHEQFF | TGTGCCAGCAGCCGACAGGGACTAGCACTTGGTCATGAGCAGTTCTTC
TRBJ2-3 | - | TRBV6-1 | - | CASSERIGHFTDTQYF | TGTGCCAGCAGTGAAAGGATTGGGCACTTCACAGATACGCAGTATTTT
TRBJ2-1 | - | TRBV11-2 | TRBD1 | CASSETGLPPYNEQFF | TGTGCCAGCAGTGAGACAGGGCTCCCCCCCTACAATGAGCAGTTCTTC
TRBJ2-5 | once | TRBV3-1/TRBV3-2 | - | CASSQRAGSETQYF | TGTGCCAGCAGCCAAAGGGCCGGGAGCGAGACCCAGTACTTC
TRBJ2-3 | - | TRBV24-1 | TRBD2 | CATSDFGGSADTQYF | TGTGCCACCAGTGATTTCGGCGGGAGCGCAGATACGCAGTATTTT
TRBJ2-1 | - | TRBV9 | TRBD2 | CASSVGSGNNNEQFF | TGTGCCAGCAGCGTAGGTAGCGGGAATAACAATGAGCAGTTCTTC
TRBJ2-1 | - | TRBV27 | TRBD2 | CASSLSGSGSNEQFF | TGTGCCAGCAGTTTGAGCGGGAGTGGGTCGAATGAGCAGTTCTTC
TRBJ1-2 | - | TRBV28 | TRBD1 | CASSSQGQHGYTF | TGTGCCAGCAGTTCCCAGGGACAGCATGGCTACACCTTC
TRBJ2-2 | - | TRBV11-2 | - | CASSPVPIANTGELFF | TGTGCCAGCAGCCCAGTCCCAATCGCGAACACCGGGGAGCTGTTTTTT
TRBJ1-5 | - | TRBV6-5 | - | CATQSNGGQPQHF | TGTGCCACCCAGAGTAATGGGGGCCAGCCCCAGCATTTT
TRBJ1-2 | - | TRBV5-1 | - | CASSLEGDRSNYGYTF | TGCGCCAGCAGCTTGGAAGGTGACAGAAGTAACTATGGCTACACCTTC
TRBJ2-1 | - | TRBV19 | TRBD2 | CASSILTSGSNEQFF | TGTGCCAGTAGTATATTGACTAGCGGGAGCAATGAGCAGTTCTTC
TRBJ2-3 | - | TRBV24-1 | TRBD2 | CATSRAGADTQYF | TGTGCCACCAGCAGAGCGGGAGCAGATACGCAGTATTTT